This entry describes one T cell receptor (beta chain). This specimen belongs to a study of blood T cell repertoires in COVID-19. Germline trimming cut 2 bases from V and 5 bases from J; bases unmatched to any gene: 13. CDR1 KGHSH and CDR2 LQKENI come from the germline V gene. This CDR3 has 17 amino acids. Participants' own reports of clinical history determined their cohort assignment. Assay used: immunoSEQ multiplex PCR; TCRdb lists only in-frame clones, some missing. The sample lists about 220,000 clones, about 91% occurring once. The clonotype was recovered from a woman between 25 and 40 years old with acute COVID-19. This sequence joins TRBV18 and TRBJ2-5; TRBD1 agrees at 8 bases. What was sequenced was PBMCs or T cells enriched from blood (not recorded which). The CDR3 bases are TGTGCCAGCTCACCATCCGGGTCCAGGGGGCCGGGTGAGACCCAGTACTTC. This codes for CASSPSGSRGPGETQYF. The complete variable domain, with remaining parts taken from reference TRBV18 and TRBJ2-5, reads NAGVMQNPRHLVRRRGQEARLRCSPMKGHSHVYWYRQLPEEGLKFMVYLQKENIIDESGMPKERFSAEFPKEGPSILRIQQVVRGDSAAYFCASSPSGSRGPGETQYFGPGTRLLVL.